Listed below are T cell receptor beta chains from one sample, sequenced in a study of blood T cell repertoires in COVID-19. The table came from immunoSEQ multiplex PCR; TCRdb's copy has only in-frame clones and leaves some out. Of approximately 35,000 clones listed, 88% are singletons. The sample was peripheral blood. The receptors here all came from a woman aged 65 to 85 with active COVID-19. Both conserved end residues are part of each CDR3. Each record gives: D gene, V gene, J gene, clone size, CDR3 protein, CDR3 DNA. D genes are given only for firm matches. Only part of the rows carry a size: once, few, many, or a class if the clone is expanded.

d_call: .; v_call: TRBV7-9; j_call: TRBJ2-3; clone_size: .; cdr3_aa: CASRKGDTQYF; cdr3_nt: TGTGCCAGCAGAAAGGGGGATACGCAGTATTTT
d_call: .; v_call: TRBV6-5; j_call: TRBJ1-3; clone_size: .; cdr3_aa: CASSYSRQLGNTIYF; cdr3_nt: TGTGCCAGCAGTTACTCAAGACAGCTTGGAAACACCATATATTTT
d_call: .; v_call: TRBV11-2; j_call: TRBJ2-2; clone_size: .; cdr3_aa: CASSLISAGELFF; cdr3_nt: TGTGCCAGCAGCCTAATCAGCGCCGGGGAGCTGTTTTTT
d_call: TRBD1; v_call: TRBV24-1; j_call: TRBJ1-5; clone_size: .; cdr3_aa: CATSDPSQGAAGQPQHF; cdr3_nt: TGTGCCACCAGTGATCCGAGTCAGGGGGCAGCGGGTCAGCCCCAGCATTTT
d_call: .; v_call: TRBV6-1; j_call: TRBJ2-3; clone_size: few; cdr3_aa: CASSGYLASGTDTQYF; cdr3_nt: TGTGCCAGCAGTGGCTACCTAGCATCTGGCACAGATACGCAGTATTTT
d_call: TRBD2; v_call: TRBV7-6; j_call: TRBJ2-5; clone_size: .; cdr3_aa: CASSLEGRGGPQTQYF; cdr3_nt: TGTGCCAGCAGCTTAGAAGGGCGGGGGGGCCCCCAGACCCAGTACTTC
d_call: TRBD1; v_call: TRBV6-5; j_call: TRBJ1-2; clone_size: .; cdr3_aa: CASRETGLKDGYTF; cdr3_nt: TGTGCCAGCAGAGAGACAGGGTTAAAGGATGGCTACACCTTC
d_call: TRBD2; v_call: TRBV5-1; j_call: TRBJ2-1; clone_size: .; cdr3_aa: CASSPTLAGPGNEQFF; cdr3_nt: TGCGCCAGCAGCCCGACACTAGCGGGCCCCGGGAATGAGCAGTTCTTC
d_call: .; v_call: TRBV4-2; j_call: TRBJ1-5; clone_size: few; cdr3_aa: CASSHVRVAGQPQHF; cdr3_nt: TGTGCCAGCAGCCATGTCAGGGTTGCAGGGCAGCCCCAGCATTTT
d_call: TRBD2; v_call: TRBV7-8; j_call: TRBJ2-1; clone_size: .; cdr3_aa: CASSLRGGGASYNEQFF; cdr3_nt: TGTGCCAGCAGTTTAAGGGGCGGGGGGGCCAGCTACAATGAGCAGTTCTTC
d_call: .; v_call: TRBV11-3; j_call: TRBJ1-1; clone_size: .; cdr3_aa: CASSLYSWGSGENTEAFF; cdr3_nt: TGTGCCAGCAGCTTATATTCTTGGGGCTCAGGAGAGAACACTGAAGCTTTCTTT
d_call: TRBD1; v_call: TRBV11-3; j_call: TRBJ2-5; clone_size: .; cdr3_aa: CASSTTYTGGAFETQYF; cdr3_nt: TGTGCCAGCTCAACCACTTATACAGGGGGCGCGTTCGAGACCCAGTACTTC
d_call: .; v_call: TRBV5-1; j_call: TRBJ2-3; clone_size: .; cdr3_aa: CASSLMPRGDTQYF; cdr3_nt: TGCGCCAGCAGCTTGATGCCGCGGGGAGATACGCAGTATTTT
d_call: .; v_call: TRBV14; j_call: TRBJ1-2; clone_size: once; cdr3_aa: CASGQRGPLGGYTF; cdr3_nt: TGTGCCAGCGGTCAGCGGGGCCCCTTGGGGGGCTACACCTTC
d_call: .; v_call: TRBV4-1; j_call: TRBJ2-1; clone_size: .; cdr3_aa: CASSQDTGRGRLDEQFF; cdr3_nt: TGCGCCAGCAGCCAAGATACGGGCAGGGGTCGTCTAGATGAGCAGTTCTTC
d_call: TRBD1; v_call: TRBV29-1; j_call: TRBJ2-7; clone_size: .; cdr3_aa: CSVGGRGPSYEQYF; cdr3_nt: TGCAGCGTTGGTGGCAGGGGGCCCTCCTACGAGCAGTACTTC
d_call: .; v_call: TRBV7-2; j_call: TRBJ2-5; clone_size: .; cdr3_aa: CASSLIASEETQYF; cdr3_nt: TGTGCCAGCAGCTTAATCGCTAGCGAAGAGACCCAGTACTTC
d_call: .; v_call: TRBV3-1/TRBV3-2; j_call: TRBJ2-3; clone_size: once; cdr3_aa: CASRPGGQDTQYF; cdr3_nt: TGTGCCAGCAGACCGGGGGGCCAAGATACGCAGTATTTT
d_call: TRBD1; v_call: TRBV11-1; j_call: TRBJ2-7; clone_size: once; cdr3_aa: CASSSRDRGYEQYF; cdr3_nt: TGTGCCAGCAGCTCACGGGACAGGGGTTACGAGCAGTACTTC
d_call: .; v_call: TRBV12-3/TRBV12-4; j_call: TRBJ1-1; clone_size: .; cdr3_aa: CASSTRGNTEAFF; cdr3_nt: TGTGCCAGCAGCACCAGGGGGAACACTGAAGCTTTCTTT
d_call: .; v_call: TRBV11-1; j_call: TRBJ2-5; clone_size: .; cdr3_aa: CASSSLDTLGETQYF; cdr3_nt: TGTGCCAGCAGCTCCTTGGACACCCTGGGAGAGACCCAGTACTTC
d_call: TRBD2; v_call: TRBV6-4; j_call: TRBJ2-5; clone_size: .; cdr3_aa: CASSLNGGAWETQYF; cdr3_nt: TGTGCCAGCAGTCTGAACGGGGGGGCATGGGAGACCCAGTACTTC
d_call: .; v_call: TRBV28; j_call: TRBJ1-5; clone_size: .; cdr3_aa: CAGAVSNQPQHF; cdr3_nt: TGTGCAGGGGCCGTTAGCAATCAGCCCCAGCATTTT
d_call: .; v_call: TRBV5-1; j_call: TRBJ2-7; clone_size: .; cdr3_aa: CASSFRTEPPGPDRIFYEQYF; cdr3_nt: TGCGCCAGCAGCTTTCGGACAGAACCCCCTGGTCCGGACAGAATTTTCTACGAGCAGTACTTC
d_call: TRBD2; v_call: TRBV9; j_call: TRBJ2-2; clone_size: .; cdr3_aa: CASSVAGGGASAAGELFF; cdr3_nt: TGTGCCAGCAGCGTAGCGGGCGGGGGGGCCTCAGCGGCCGGGGAGCTGTTTTTT
d_call: .; v_call: TRBV5-4; j_call: TRBJ2-1; clone_size: .; cdr3_aa: CASSLGGGDSSYNEQFF; cdr3_nt: TGTGCCAGCAGCTTGGGGGGGGGCGATAGCTCCTACAATGAGCAGTTCTTC
d_call: .; v_call: TRBV3-1/TRBV3-2; j_call: TRBJ1-6; clone_size: .; cdr3_aa: CASSQTGVNSPLHF; cdr3_nt: TGTGCCAGCAGCCAAACAGGAGTCAATTCACCCCTCCACTTT
d_call: .; v_call: TRBV2; j_call: TRBJ2-2; clone_size: once; cdr3_aa: CASTDAWTGELFF; cdr3_nt: TGTGCCAGCACCGACGCGTGGACTGGGGAGCTGTTTTTT
d_call: TRBD1; v_call: TRBV7-6; j_call: TRBJ2-5; clone_size: .; cdr3_aa: CASSSGQDQETQYF; cdr3_nt: TGTGCCAGCAGCTCGGGACAGGACCAAGAGACCCAGTACTTC
d_call: .; v_call: TRBV4-1; j_call: TRBJ1-2; clone_size: .; cdr3_aa: CASSQDGRAYGYTF; cdr3_nt: TGCGCCAGCAGCCAAGACGGCAGGGCCTATGGCTACACCTTC
d_call: .; v_call: TRBV10-1; j_call: TRBJ1-1; clone_size: .; cdr3_aa: CASSNPGTEAFF; cdr3_nt: TGCGCCAGCTCCAACCCGGGGACTGAAGCTTTCTTT
d_call: TRBD2; v_call: TRBV6-1; j_call: TRBJ2-5; clone_size: .; cdr3_aa: CASSDGGSRETQYF; cdr3_nt: TGTGCCAGCAGTGACGGGGGGTCCCGGGAGACCCAGTACTTC
d_call: .; v_call: TRBV18; j_call: TRBJ1-3; clone_size: .; cdr3_aa: CASSPSGGTGNTIYF; cdr3_nt: TGTGCCAGCTCACCCAGCGGGGGCACTGGAAACACCATATATTTT
d_call: TRBD2; v_call: TRBV18; j_call: TRBJ2-7; clone_size: once; cdr3_aa: CASSPAGGQSYEQYF; cdr3_nt: TGTGCCAGCTCACCAGCGGGGGGGCAGTCCTACGAGCAGTACTTC
d_call: TRBD1; v_call: TRBV5-5; j_call: TRBJ2-7; clone_size: .; cdr3_aa: CASSWDREEQYF; cdr3_nt: TGTGCCAGCAGCTGGGACAGGGAAGAGCAGTACTTC